This is a list of T cell receptor beta chains from one sample in a study of tumor T cells in aggressive B-cell lymphoma. Profiled with immunoSEQ multiplex PCR; TCRdb holds only in-frame clones, not every one. The table records over 4,000 clones, roughly 90% of them present only once. Material: tumor tissue. The source is an adult with diffuse large B cell lymphoma. Both conserved end residues are part of each CDR3. D genes are given only for firm matches. Not every row has a clone size; where given, it reads once, few, many or a size class.

TRBJ1-4 | . | . | TRBV5-5 | CASRIMNIGGEKLFF | TGTGCCAGCAGGATCATGAATATCGGTGGTGAAAAACTGTTTTTT
TRBJ1-4 | TRBD1 | . | TRBV11-1 | CASSSTGVGEKLFF | TGTGCCAGCAGCTCAACAGGGGTTGGAGAAAAACTGTTTTTT
TRBJ1-1 | . | . | TRBV18 | CASSPAGNPGEAFF | TGTGCCAGCTCACCCGCGGGGAATCCCGGCGAAGCTTTCTTT
TRBJ2-7 | . | . | TRBV28 | CASRPGGLSYEQYF | TGTGCCAGCAGACCCGGGGGGCTCTCCTACGAGCAGTACTTC
TRBJ2-1 | TRBD2 | . | TRBV5-1 | CASSLVGGGVNEQFF | TGCGCCAGCAGCTTGGTAGGCGGGGGTGTAAATGAGCAGTTCTTC
TRBJ2-2 | . | . | TRBV15 | CATSRDPNRATGELFF | TGTGCCACCAGCAGAGATCCCAACAGGGCCACCGGGGAGCTGTTTTTT
TRBJ1-1 | . | . | TRBV6-4 | CASSSTVGTEAFF | TGTGCCAGCAGCTCTACAGTGGGCACTGAAGCTTTCTTT
TRBJ2-2 | TRBD1 | . | TRBV19 | CASKRDRGLGELFF | TGTGCCAGTAAACGGGACAGGGGGCTTGGGGAGCTGTTTTTT
TRBJ1-2 | . | . | TRBV28 | CASSLGGARNYGYTF | TGTGCCAGCAGTTTAGGGGGGGCCAGGAACTATGGCTACACCTTC
TRBJ2-3 | TRBD1 | . | TRBV2 | CASTGQQTSTDTQYF | TGTGCCAGCACGGGACAGCAAACTAGCACAGATACGCAGTATTTT
TRBJ1-4 | TRBD1 | . | TRBV9 | CASSEFDSGQGEKLFF | TGTGCCAGCAGCGAGTTCGACTCGGGACAGGGTGAAAAACTGTTTTTT
TRBJ2-7 | . | . | TRBV2 | CASRPDSTSYEQYF | TGTGCCAGCAGGCCCGACTCCACGTCCTACGAGCAGTACTTC
TRBJ2-2 | . | . | TRBV19 | CASSPGGGTGELFF | TGTGCCAGTAGTCCTGGTGGCGGCACCGGGGAGCTGTTTTTT
TRBJ1-3 | . | . | TRBV9 | CASSVGGGAHSGNTIYF | TGTGCCAGCAGCGTAGGTGGCGGAGCACACTCTGGAAACACCATATATTTT
TRBJ1-1 | TRBD1 | . | TRBV7-9 | CASSRSWDRDERTEAFF | TGTGCCAGCAGCCGTTCATGGGACAGGGATGAGAGAACTGAAGCTTTCTTT
TRBJ1-3 | TRBD1 | once | TRBV13 | CASSPGTASGNTIYF | TGTGCCAGCAGCCCCGGGACAGCCTCTGGAAACACCATATATTTT
TRBJ1-2 | TRBD1 | once | TRBV6-5 | CASSYQGEANYGYTF | TGTGCCAGCAGTTACCAGGGGGAAGCTAACTATGGCTACACCTTC
TRBJ1-2 | TRBD1 | . | TRBV7-2 | CASSLVTGPKGGGYTF | TGTGCCAGCAGCTTAGTGACAGGGCCGAAGGGTGGTGGCTACACCTTC
TRBJ1-2 | . | . | TRBV6-6 | CATNIQVMNYGYTF | TGTGCCACCAACATACAGGTGATGAACTATGGCTACACCTTC
TRBJ2-7 | TRBD1 | . | TRBV29-1 | CSAGQGAGSYEQYF | TGCAGCGCCGGACAGGGTGCGGGCTCCTACGAGCAGTACTTC
TRBJ1-1 | . | . | TRBV7-6 | CASSPNSGNTEAFF | TGTGCCAGCAGCCCAAATTCAGGGAACACTGAAGCTTTCTTT
TRBJ1-1 | . | . | TRBV6-5 | CASSNSGPEAFF | TGTGCCAGCAGCAATTCAGGTCCTGAAGCTTTCTTT
TRBJ1-4 | . | . | TRBV28 | CASTLTGLGEKLFF | TGTGCCAGCACCTTAACGGGTTTAGGCGAAAAACTGTTTTTT
TRBJ1-2 | . | . | TRBV4-1 | CASSQDWPGGYGYTF | TGCGCCAGCAGCCAAGATTGGCCAGGTGGATATGGCTACACCTTC
TRBJ1-2 | TRBD1 | . | TRBV5-1 | CASSLGTGSNGYTF | TGCGCCAGCAGCTTGGGGACAGGGTCGAATGGCTACACCTTC
TRBJ2-7 | TRBD1 | few | TRBV19 | CASSIGPRDRNYEQYF | TGTGCCAGTAGTATCGGTCCCCGGGACAGGAACTACGAGCAGTACTTC
TRBJ2-2 | . | . | TRBV5-4 | CASSFARGTGELFF | TGTGCCAGCAGCTTTGCTCGGGGGACCGGGGAGCTGTTTTTT
TRBJ2-5 | TRBD1 | . | TRBV14 | CASSLSGTEETQYF | TGTGCCAGCAGCCTATCCGGGACAGAAGAGACCCAATACTTC
TRBJ1-4 | . | . | TRBV14 | CASSQDALKNSNEKLFF | TGTGCCAGCAGCCAAGATGCGCTGAAGAATTCTAATGAAAAACTGTTTTTT
TRBJ2-6 | . | . | TRBV7-2 | CASSFSAGANVLTF | TGTGCCAGCAGCTTTAGTGCTGGGGCCAACGTTCTGACTTTC
TRBJ2-1 | . | . | TRBV27 | CASSPVSGYNEQFF | TGTGCCAGCAGCCCCGTGTCGGGCTACAATGAGCAGTTCTTC
TRBJ2-1 | TRBD2 | . | TRBV11-2 | CASSFGTSGEYNEQFF | TGTGCCAGCAGCTTTGGGACTAGCGGGGAATACAATGAGCAGTTCTTC
TRBJ1-4 | TRBD1 | . | TRBV9 | CASSEGQGANEKLFF | TGTGCCAGCAGCGAAGGACAGGGGGCTAATGAAAAACTGTTTTTT
TRBJ2-2 | TRBD2 | . | TRBV28 | CASSPSGGGFRELFF | TGTGCCAGCAGCCCCTCTGGCGGGGGGTTCCGGGAGCTGTTTTTT
TRBJ2-7 | TRBD2 | . | TRBV9 | CASSVGGLVGEQYF | TGTGCCAGCAGCGTAGGCGGACTAGTGGGCGAGCAGTACTTC
TRBJ1-1 | . | . | TRBV9 | CASSSDPGLPNTEAFF | TGTGCCAGCAGCTCAGATCCGGGACTCCCGAACACTGAAGCTTTCTTT
TRBJ1-6 | . | . | TRBV6-5 | CASSLVNSPLHF | TGTGCCAGCAGTTTAGTAAATTCACCCCTCCACTTT
TRBJ2-1 | TRBD2 | . | TRBV9 | CASSPWGGDYTRGEQFF | TGTGCCAGCAGCCCCTGGGGCGGGGACTATACTAGAGGTGAGCAGTTCTTC
TRBJ1-1 | . | once | TRBV6-5 | CASSYDRSTEAFF | TGTGCCAGCAGTTATGACAGGTCCACTGAAGCTTTCTTT
TRBJ2-1 | . | . | TRBV30 | CAWGLSYNEQFF | TGTGCCTGGGGCCTCTCCTACAATGAGCAGTTCTTC
TRBJ1-1 | . | once | TRBV5-1 | CASSPDSPENTEAFF | TGCGCCAGCAGCCCGGACAGCCCAGAGAACACTGAAGCTTTCTTT
TRBJ1-3 | . | . | TRBV5-1 | CASSYVGSDSGNTIYF | TGCGCCAGCAGCTATGTCGGGAGCGACTCTGGAAACACCATATATTTT
TRBJ1-4 | TRBD1 | once | TRBV28 | CASTSGGFYEKLFF | TGTGCCAGCACTTCAGGGGGGTTCTACGAAAAACTGTTTTTT
TRBJ1-1 | TRBD1 | . | TRBV29-1 | CSSNRGANTEAFF | TGCAGCTCTAACAGGGGGGCGAACACTGAAGCTTTCTTT
TRBJ1-5 | TRBD1 | . | TRBV7-2 | CASSLGTGSRPQHF | TGTGCCAGCAGCTTAGGGACAGGGTCGCGGCCCCAGCATTTT
TRBJ2-1 | TRBD2 | few | TRBV4-3 | CASSQDGGDGEQFF | TGCGCCAGCAGCCAAGACGGGGGGGACGGTGAGCAGTTCTTC